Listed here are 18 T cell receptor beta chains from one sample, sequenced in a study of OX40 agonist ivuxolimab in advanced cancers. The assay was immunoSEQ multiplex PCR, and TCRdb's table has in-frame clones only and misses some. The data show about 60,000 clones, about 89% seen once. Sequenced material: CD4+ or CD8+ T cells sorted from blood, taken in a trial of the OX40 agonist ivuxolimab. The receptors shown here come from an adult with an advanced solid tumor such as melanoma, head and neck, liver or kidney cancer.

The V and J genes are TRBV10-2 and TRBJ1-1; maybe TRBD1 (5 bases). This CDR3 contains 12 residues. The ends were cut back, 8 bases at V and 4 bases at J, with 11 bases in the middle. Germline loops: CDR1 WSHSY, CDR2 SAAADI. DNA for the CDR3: TGCGCCAGCCGTCAGGGTGGCACTGAAGCTTTCTTT. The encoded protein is CASRQGGTEAFF.

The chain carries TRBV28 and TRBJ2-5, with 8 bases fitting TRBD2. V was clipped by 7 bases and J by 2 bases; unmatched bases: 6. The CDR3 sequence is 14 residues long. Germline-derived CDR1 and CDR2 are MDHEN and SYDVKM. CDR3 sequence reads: CASKAGGEQETQYF. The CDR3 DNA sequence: TGTGCCAGCAAGGCGGGAGGTGAACAAGAGACCCAGTACTTC. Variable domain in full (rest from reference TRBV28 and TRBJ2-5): DVKVTQSSRYLVKRTGEKVFLECVQDMDHENMFWYRQDPGLGLRLIYFSYDVKMKEKGDIPEGYSVSREKKERFSLILESASTNQTSMYLCASKAGGEQETQYFGPGTRLLVL.

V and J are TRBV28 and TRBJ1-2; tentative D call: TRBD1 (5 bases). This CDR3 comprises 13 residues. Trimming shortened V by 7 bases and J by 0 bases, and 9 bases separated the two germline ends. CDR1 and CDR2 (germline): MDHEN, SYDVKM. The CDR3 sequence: CASKAGPNYGYTF. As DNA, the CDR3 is TGTGCCAGCAAGGCAGGGCCTAACTATGGCTACACCTTC.

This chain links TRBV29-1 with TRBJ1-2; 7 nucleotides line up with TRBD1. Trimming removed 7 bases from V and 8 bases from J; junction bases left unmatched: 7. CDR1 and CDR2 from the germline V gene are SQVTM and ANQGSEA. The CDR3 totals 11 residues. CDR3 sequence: CSAGTAAGYTF. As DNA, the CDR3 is TGCAGCGCTGGGACAGCCGCGGGCTACACCTTC.

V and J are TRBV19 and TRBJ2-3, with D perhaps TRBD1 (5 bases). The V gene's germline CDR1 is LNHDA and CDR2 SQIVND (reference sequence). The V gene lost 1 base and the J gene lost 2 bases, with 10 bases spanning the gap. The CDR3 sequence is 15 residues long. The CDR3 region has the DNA TGTGCCAGTAGTATAGGACAGCCCGACACAGATACGCAGTATTTT. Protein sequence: CASSIGQPDTDTQYF.

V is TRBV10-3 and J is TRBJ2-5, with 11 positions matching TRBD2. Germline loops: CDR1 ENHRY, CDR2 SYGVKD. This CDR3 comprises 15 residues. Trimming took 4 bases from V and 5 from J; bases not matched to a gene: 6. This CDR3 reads CAISGTSGRDETQYF. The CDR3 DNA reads TGTGCCATCAGTGGAACTAGCGGGAGAGATGAGACCCAGTACTTC.

Here the CDR3 reads CASSAQETQYF. CDR3 nucleotide sequence: TGTGCCAGCAGCGCCCAAGAGACCCAGTACTTC. The rearrangement links TRBV7-9 to TRBJ2-5; D call uncertain. CDR1 and CDR2 from the germline V gene are SEHNR and FQNEAQ (reference sequence). The CDR3 contains 11 residues. V shed 5 bases and J shed 1 base, with 2 bases lying between them.

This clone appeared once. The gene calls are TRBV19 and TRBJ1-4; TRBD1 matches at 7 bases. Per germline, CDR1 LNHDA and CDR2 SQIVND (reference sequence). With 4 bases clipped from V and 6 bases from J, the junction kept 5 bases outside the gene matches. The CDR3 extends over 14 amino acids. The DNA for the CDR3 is TGTGCCAGTAGTAGTAGGGGGCGTGATGAAAAACTGTTTTTT. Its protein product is CASSSRGRDEKLFF.

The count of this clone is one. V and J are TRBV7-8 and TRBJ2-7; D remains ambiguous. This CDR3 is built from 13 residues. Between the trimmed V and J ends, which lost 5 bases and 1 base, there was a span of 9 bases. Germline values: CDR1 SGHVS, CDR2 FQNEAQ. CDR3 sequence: CASSPLGSYEQYF. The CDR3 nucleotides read TGTGCCAGCAGCCCTCTGGGATCCTACGAGCAGTACTTC.

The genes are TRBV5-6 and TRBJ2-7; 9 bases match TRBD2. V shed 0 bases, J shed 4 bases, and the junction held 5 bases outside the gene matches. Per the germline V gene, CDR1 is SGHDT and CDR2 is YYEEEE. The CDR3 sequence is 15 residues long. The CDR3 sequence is CASSLVLAGPYEQYF. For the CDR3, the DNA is TGTGCCAGCAGCTTGGTTCTAGCGGGACCTTACGAGCAGTACTTC.

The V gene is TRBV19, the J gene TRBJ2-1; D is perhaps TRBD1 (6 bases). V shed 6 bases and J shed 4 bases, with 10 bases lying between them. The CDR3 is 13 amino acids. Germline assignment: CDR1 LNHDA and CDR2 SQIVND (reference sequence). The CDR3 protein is CASRAGVYNEQFF. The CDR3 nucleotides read TGTGCCAGTAGGGCAGGGGTTTACAATGAGCAGTTCTTC. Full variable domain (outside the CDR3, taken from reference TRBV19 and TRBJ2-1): DGGITQSPKYLFRKEGQNVTLSCEQNLNHDAMYWYRQDPGQGLRLIYYSQIVNDFQKGDIAEGYSVSREKKESFPLTVTSAQKNPTAFYLCASRAGVYNEQFFGPGTRLTVL.

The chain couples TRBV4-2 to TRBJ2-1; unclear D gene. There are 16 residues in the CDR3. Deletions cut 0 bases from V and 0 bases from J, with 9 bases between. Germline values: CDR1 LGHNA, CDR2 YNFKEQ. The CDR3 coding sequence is TGTGCCAGCAGCCAAGATCTGTCTAGCTCCTACAATGAGCAGTTCTTC. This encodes CASSQDLSSSYNEQFF.

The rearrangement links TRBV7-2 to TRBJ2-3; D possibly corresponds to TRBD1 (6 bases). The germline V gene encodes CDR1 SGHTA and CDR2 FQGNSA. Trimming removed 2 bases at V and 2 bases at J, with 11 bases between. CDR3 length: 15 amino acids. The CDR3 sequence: CASSLIRGHTDTQYF. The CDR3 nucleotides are TGTGCCAGCAGCTTAATCCGGGGACACACAGATACGCAGTATTTT.

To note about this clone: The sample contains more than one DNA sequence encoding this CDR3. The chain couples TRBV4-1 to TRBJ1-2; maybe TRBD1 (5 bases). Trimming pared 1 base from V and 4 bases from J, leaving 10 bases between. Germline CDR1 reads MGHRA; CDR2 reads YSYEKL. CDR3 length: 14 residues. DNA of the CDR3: TGCGCCAGCAGCCAAGGGGACGGGGGCTATGGCTACACCTTC. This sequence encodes CASSQGDGGYGYTF.

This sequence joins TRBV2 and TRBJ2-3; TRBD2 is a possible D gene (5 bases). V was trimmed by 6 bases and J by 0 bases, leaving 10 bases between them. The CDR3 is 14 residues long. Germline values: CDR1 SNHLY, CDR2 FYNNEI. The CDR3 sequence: CASRRESSTDTQYF. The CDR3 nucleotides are TGTGCCAGCAGAAGGGAGTCTAGCACAGATACGCAGTATTTT.

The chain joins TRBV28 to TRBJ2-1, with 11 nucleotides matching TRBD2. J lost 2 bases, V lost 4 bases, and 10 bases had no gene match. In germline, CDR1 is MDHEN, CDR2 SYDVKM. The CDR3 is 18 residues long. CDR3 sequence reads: CASSSNSGRAAAYNEQFF. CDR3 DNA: TGTGCCAGCAGTTCGAATAGCGGGAGGGCCGCGGCCTACAATGAGCAGTTCTTC.

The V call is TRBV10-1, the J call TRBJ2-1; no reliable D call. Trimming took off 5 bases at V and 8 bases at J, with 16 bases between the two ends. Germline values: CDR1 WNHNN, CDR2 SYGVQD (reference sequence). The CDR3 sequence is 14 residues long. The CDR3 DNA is TGCGCCAGCAGTATAGGGCCCCCCGAGGATGAGCAGTTCTTC. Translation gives CASSIGPPEDEQFF.

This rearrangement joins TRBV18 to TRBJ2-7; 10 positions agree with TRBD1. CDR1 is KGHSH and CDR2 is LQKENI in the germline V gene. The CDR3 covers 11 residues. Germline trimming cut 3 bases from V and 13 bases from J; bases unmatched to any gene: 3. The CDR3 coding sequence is TGTGCCAGCTCACCTGGGACAGGGGAATACTTC. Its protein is CASSPGTGEYF.